The clone carrying this TCR beta chain has more than one count but fewer than ten. TCRdb's copy holds only in-frame clones and misses some; the assay was immunoSEQ multiplex PCR. The sample holds about 88,000 clones, more than 70% seen once. This record belongs to a study of cytomegalovirus exposure and HLA in healthy donors. The CDR3 has 14 amino acids. The germline CDR1 and CDR2 sequences are SNHLY and FYNNEI. V was pared by 7 bases and J by 1 base, with 5 bases of the junction left unmatched. The receptor was derived from a woman aged 18-30 years in good health and CMV-seropositive. The chain joins TRBV2 to TRBJ2-7, with TRBD1 matching over 9 bases. Sequenced sample: PBMCs. As DNA, the CDR3 is TGTGCCAGCAACCCGGGGACAGGGTCCTACGAGCAGTACTTC. Translation: CASNPGTGSYEQYF.